Below are 20 T cell receptor beta chains sequenced from a single sample in a study of T cells in women clearing cervical HPV infection. Sequencing used immunoSEQ multiplex PCR; TCRdb keeps in-frame clones, though not all of them. This sample lists approximately 35,000 clones; its ten largest clones have 7.8%. The material sequenced was blood buffy coat. These receptors all stem from a woman aged 18-69 years with a cervical HPV16 infection that either progressed to CIN3+ or cleared (not recorded which).

On this clone itself: The read stops 3 residues short of the end of the CDR3; the missing end is completed from the germline J gene. The chain combines TRBV4-2 with TRBJ2-3, with 9 bases that match TRBD2. Germline trimming cut 0 bases from V and 2 bases from J; bases unmatched to any gene: 9. CDR1 is LGHNA, CDR2 YNFKEQ, per germline. There are 18 residues in the CDR3. CDR3 DNA (partial): TGTGCCAGCAGCCAAGATCGGGCTAGCGGGGAACTCACAGATACG. It translates to CASSQDRASGELTDT. The entire CDR3 protein is CASSQDRASGELTDTQYF.

Concerning this clone itself: The read falls 3 residues short of the CDR3 end, and the missing part is taken from the germline J gene. The chain joins TRBV7-9 to TRBJ1-2; 8 bases map to TRBD1. CDR1 is SEHNR and CDR2 is FQNEAQ in the germline V gene (reference sequence). The CDR3 spans 14 residues. CDR3 DNA (partial): TGTGCCAGCAGCGGTTGGACAGGGACCTACGAC. This sequence encodes CASSGWTGTYD. The whole CDR3 sequence is CASSGWTGTYDYTF.

Regarding this clone: The read comes to an end 3 residues before the CDR3 does, leaving the germline J gene to fill in the end. The chain is built from TRBV10-2 and TRBJ2-7; 7 nucleotides agree with TRBD1. V trimming: 7 bases; J trimming: 5 bases; junction bases outside the gene matches: 5. The CDR3 contains 12 residues. CDR1 is WSHSY, CDR2 SAAADI, per germline. The chain's CDR3 is CASIGTANEQYF. The CDR3 bases that were read are TGCGCCAGCATTGGGACAGCGAACGAG.

Regarding this clone: The CDR3 end falls 3 residues outside the read, so it is completed with the germline J gene. The rearrangement uses TRBV2 and TRBJ2-3; D is unresolved. CDR3 size: 13 residues. CDR1 and CDR2 (germline): SNHLY, FYNNEI. Between the trimmed V and J ends, which lost 6 bases and 4 bases, there was a span of 11 bases. Incomplete CDR3 DNA: TGTGCCAGCAGGAACATCCCAGCAGATACG. Translated, it gives CASRNIPADT. The complete CDR3 protein is CASRNIPADTQYF. The full variable domain, rest sourced from reference TRBV2 and TRBJ2-3, is EPEVTQTPSHQVTQMGQEVILRCVPISNHLYFYWYRQILGQKVEFLVSFYNNEISEKSEIFDDQFSVERPDGSNFTLKIRSTKLEDSAMYFCASRNIPADTQYFGPGTRLTVL.

With respect to this clone: The DNA ends 3 residues before the CDR3 does, and the rest of the CDR3 is filled in from the germline J gene. This rearrangement joins TRBV11-2 to TRBJ1-2, with 7 bases aligning to TRBD1. Germline V gene lookup returns CDR1 SGHAT and CDR2 FQNNGV. This CDR3 contains 15 residues. The junction had 8 bases not matched to a gene; V was cut back by 2 bases and J by 5 bases. The part of the CDR3 DNA that was read is TGTGCCAGCAGCTTAAGCTCCGGGACAGAATATGGC. The encoded protein is CASSLSSGTEYG. The whole CDR3 protein is CASSLSSGTEYGYTF.

To note about this clone: The read falls 3 residues short of the CDR3 end, and the missing part is taken from the germline J gene. This chain links TRBV29-1 with TRBJ2-7; perhaps TRBD2 as D (5 bases). Germline values: CDR1 SQVTM, CDR2 ANQGSEA. The CDR3 has 12 residues. With 7 bases removed from V and 2 bases from J, the gap between germline ends came to 12 bases. The sequenced part of the CDR3 DNA is TGCAGCGCTAGCAGCCTAACCTACGAG. The encoded protein is CSASSLTYE. The CDR3 in its entirety is CSASSLTYEQYF.

Comments on this clone: The observed sequence ends 3 residues before the CDR3 terminus, with the missing tail filled in from the germline J gene. The genes are TRBV11-3 and TRBJ2-4, with TRBD1 identical over 7 bases. Per germline, CDR1 SGHNT and CDR2 YENEEA. The CDR3 spans 14 residues. V shed 4 bases and J 3 bases; nucleotides not matched to a gene: 3. Here the CDR3 reads CASSSTGVKNIQYF. CDR3 DNA (partial): TGTGCCAGCAGCTCCACAGGGGTCAAAAACATT.

A remark on this clone: The read ends 3 residues before the CDR3 terminus; that terminus is restored from the germline J gene. The chain combines TRBV7-2 with TRBJ1-6, with a possible D match to TRBD1 (5 bases). Per germline, CDR1 SGHTA and CDR2 FQGNSA. Trimming took 5 bases from V and 11 from J, leaving 16 bases between them. This CDR3 is 14 amino acids long. CDR3 sequence reads: CASSPRWGLPPLHF. The sequenced part of the CDR3 DNA is TGTGCCAGCAGCCCCCGGTGGGGCCTGCCACCC. The full variable domain, its missing parts supplied by reference TRBV7-2 and TRBJ1-6, is GAGVSQSPSNKVTEKGKDVELRCDPISGHTALYWYRQSLGQGLEFLIYFQGNSAPDKSGLPSDRFSAERTGGSVSTLTIQRTQQEDSAVYLCASSPRWGLPPLHFGNGTRLTVT.

Notes on this clone: The read gets to within 3 residues of the CDR3 end, and the germline J gene fills in the rest. J is TRBJ1-5 and V is TRBV12-3 or TRBV12-4; D might be TRBD1 (6 bases). The length of the CDR3 is 13 residues. The germline V and J ends were trimmed by 8 bases and 2 bases, with 10 bases remaining between them. CDR3 loop: CASRAGGNQPQHF. Incomplete CDR3 DNA: TGTGCCAGCCGAGCAGGGGGCAATCAGCCC.

Points on this clone: The read ends 3 residues shy of where the CDR3 ends; the end is completed using the germline J gene. The chain recombines TRBV5-1 with TRBJ2-3; D not resolved. From germline, CDR1 is SGHRS and CDR2 YFSETQ. V lost 0 bases and J lost 6, with 8 bases in between. The CDR3 contains 13 residues. CDR3 DNA, as far as it was read: TGCGCCAGCAGCTTGGGACTCCGGGATACG. Protein sequence: CASSLGLRDT. The CDR3 in full is CASSLGLRDTQYF. Complete variable domain (other parts from reference TRBV5-1 and TRBJ2-3): KAGVTQTPRYLIKTRGQQVTLSCSPISGHRSVSWYQQTPGQGLQFLFEYFSETQRNKGNFPGRFSGRQFSNSRSEMNVSTLELGDSALYLCASSLGLRDTQYFGPGTRLTVL.

A remark on this clone: The read halts 3 residues ahead of the CDR3 end, with the missing end drawn from the germline J gene. The chain has TRBV5-1 and TRBJ2-5; no firm D call. V lost 2 bases to trimming and J lost 6 bases, with 17 bases between them. Germline lookup yields CDR1 SGHRS and CDR2 YFSETQ. The CDR3 covers 15 residues. The CDR3 reads CASSLSTGRVKTQYF. CDR3 DNA (partial): TGCGCCAGCAGCTTATCGACTGGCCGTGTGAAGACC.

A note on this clone: The read ends 3 residues shy of where the CDR3 ends; the end is completed using the germline J gene. V gene TRBV20-1 combines with J gene TRBJ2-1; 12 positions agree with TRBD2. This CDR3 is built from 15 residues. Germline-derived CDR1 and CDR2 are DFQATT and SNEGSKA (reference sequence). V gave up 3 bases and J gave up 8 bases; unmatched junction bases: 8. The chain's CDR3 is CSASPPSGGAYEQFF. The part of the CDR3 DNA that was read is TGCAGTGCTAGCCCTCCTAGCGGGGGGGCATATGAG.

With regard to this clone: The read ends 3 residues early relative to the CDR3; the germline J gene fills the gap. J is TRBJ1-1 and V is TRBV7-7; D is ambiguous. This CDR3 has 13 amino acids. Trimming shortened V by 5 bases and J by 5 bases, and 12 bases separated the two germline ends. Germline loops: CDR1 SSHAT, CDR2 FNYEAQ (reference sequence). CDR3 loop: CASSLLRETEAFF. The CDR3 bases that were read are TGTGCCAGCAGCCTTCTGCGTGAAACTGAA.

As for this clone: The read terminates 3 residues ahead of where the CDR3 ends, so the germline J gene completes it. J is TRBJ2-7 and V is TRBV7-9, with 7 positions matching TRBD2. The germline gives CDR1 SEHNR, CDR2 FQNEAQ (reference sequence). CDR3 length: 14 amino acids. Trimming at V came to 3 bases and at J to 5 bases, leaving 7 bases not matched to a gene. Incomplete CDR3 DNA: TGTGCCAGCAGCTTTGCTAGCGGTTATGACGAG. Amino acids: CASSFASGYDE. The whole CDR3 is CASSFASGYDEQYF.

Judged by frequency, this clone is medium-sized. The CDR3 goes on 3 residues after the read ends, and that part is filled in from the germline J gene. The chain is built from TRBV19 and TRBJ1-2; weak D call: TRBD1 (5 bases). V shed 3 bases and J shed 2 bases, with 13 bases lying between them. The CDR3 runs 15 residues. In germline, CDR1 is LNHDA, CDR2 SQIVND (reference sequence). Partial CDR3 DNA: TGTGCCAGTAGTATTGTTATTCGACAGAACTATGGC. Translating it yields CASSIVIRQNYG. The whole CDR3 sequence is CASSIVIRQNYGYTF.

To note about this clone: The read finishes 3 residues shy of the CDR3 end, and the germline J gene is used to complete it. The chain recombines TRBV19 with TRBJ1-6; no definite D call. The CDR3 extends over 13 amino acids. Germline CDR1 and CDR2: LNHDA and SQIVND (reference sequence). Deletions cut 5 bases from V and 9 bases from J, with 11 bases between. The part of the CDR3 DNA that was read is TGTGCCAGTAGTGTGGTCCAAGGTTCACCC. It codes for CASSVVQGSP. From start to end, the CDR3 is CASSVVQGSPLHF.

The CDR3 protein is CASSELAGGLPDTQYF. The CDR3 bases that were read are TGTGCCAGCAGTGAGTTAGCGGGAGGGCTCCCAGATACG. The chain couples TRBV6-1 to TRBJ2-3; 11 bases agree with TRBD2. The sequenced fragment ends 3 residues before the CDR3 boundary, so the rest is inferred from the germline J gene. Per germline, CDR1 MNHNS and CDR2 SASEGT. The CDR3 sequence is 16 residues long. J lost 4 bases, V lost 3 bases, and 6 bases had no gene match.

Comments on this clone: The read comes to an end 3 residues before the CDR3 does, leaving the germline J gene to fill in the end. This chain uses TRBV11-2 with TRBJ2-1, with D perhaps TRBD1 (6 bases). V lost 1 base, J lost 4 bases, and 11 bases lay in between. Germline V gives CDR1 SGHAT, CDR2 FQNNGV. CDR3 length: 15 amino acids. CDR3: CASSLVRDTYNEQFF. The DNA read from the CDR3 is TGTGCCAGCAGCTTAGTCCGGGACACTTACAATGAG.

Remarks on this clone: The read ends 3 residues shy of where the CDR3 ends; the end is completed using the germline J gene. V gene TRBV28 combines with J gene TRBJ2-7; D is possibly TRBD1 (5 bases). Germline lookup yields CDR1 MDHEN and CDR2 SYDVKM. Trimming left V 4 bases short and J 3 bases short, with 22 bases between. This CDR3 has 17 residues. The DNA read from the CDR3 is TGTGCCAGCAGTTCACCCCATTTTGGACATAACGTCTACGAG. Translated, it gives CASSSPHFGHNVYE. In full, the CDR3 reads CASSSPHFGHNVYEQYF.

With regard to this clone: With the read ending 3 residues before the CDR3 end, the germline J gene is used to fill in that end. The chain has TRBV28 and TRBJ2-7, with D possibly TRBD1 on 6 matching bases. The CDR3 runs to 15 residues. Germline assignment: CDR1 MDHEN and CDR2 SYDVKM. The V and J ends lost 5 bases and 1 base respectively, with 15 bases between them. CDR3 sequence: CASSLTTQGSYEQYF. The sequenced part of the CDR3 DNA is TGTGCCAGCAGTCTCACTACACAGGGTTCCTACGAG.